This T cell receptor beta chain was retrieved from a study of cytomegalovirus exposure and HLA in healthy donors (dated by TCRdb to 2016 to 2017). Broadly, across the study: According to an earlier analysis of several hundred of the donors, 150 million to 200 million T cells yielded over 100 million unique TCR beta sequences and less than 300 Gb of sequence data. An early release covering roughly 600 HLA-typed donors comprised roughly 300 gigabases of sequencing data and 85 million to 100 million unique TCR sequences. Of the 350 to 450 genotyped donors, roughly 76% were placed in the genetic ancestry cluster associated with self-reported Caucasian donors. The aim of the study was to test whether cataloging public T cell receptors could identify signatures of past pathogen exposure. The T cell repertoires of some 670 subjects were profiled by immunosequencing and related to cytomegalovirus serostatus. In addition to the first cohort of 650 to 800 subjects, a separate validation cohort of 120 different subjects was used. To predict cytomegalovirus infection status, the study combined high-throughput TCR immunosequencing, statistical association of individual TCRs with disease status, and machine learning. A later analysis re-examined previously published TCR beta repertoires from more than 600 donors and added high-resolution HLA genotyping to investigate patterns of TCR occurrence. Rather than drawing on any new phenotypic data, the later analysis identified candidate immune exposures from TCR beta sequences and the way those sequences occurred across donors. In an earlier analysis of 550 to 700 of the donors, high-throughput TCR beta sequencing was used to judge whether each TCR beta V gene segment behaved as functional or pseudogenic. Donor age, sex, ethnicity and CMV serostatus were compiled together with the repertoire data. A later genetic analysis used genome-wide SNP genotypes for 398 of the 666 donors, treating that subset as a discovery cohort. All discovery cohort repertoires had been generated on a single sequencing platform. Class I and class II HLA loci were covered by the typing at four-digit resolution. The number of donors typed differed by locus, with about 629-640 for A, B, C, DRB1 and DQB1, over 500 for DQA1, nearly 610 for DPA1, and some 440 for DPB1. Because of strong linkage in the cohort, roughly five DR-DQ haplotypes were treated as single units for association and clustering. On average, roughly 240,000 unique TCR beta nucleotide sequences were sequenced per donor among a few hundred genotyped donors of the cohort, with around 19% of those sequences being non-productive.

Libraries were made using the immunoSEQ multiplex PCR assay. A mixture of 60 forward primers for TCR Vbeta segments and 13 reverse primers for TCR Jbeta segments was used in the multiplex PCR. The CDR3 region of rearranged TCR beta genes was amplified from genomic DNA by a multiplex PCR assay. The amplified TCR beta libraries were sequenced on the Illumina HiSeq System as 87-base-pair reads. Regarding the original processing steps: A later analysis tallied 75 million to 95 million unique TCR beta chains across the 650 to 750 repertoires, and roughly 11 million of those chains were shared by two or more donors. A nearest-neighbor algorithm error-corrected the raw reads and collapsed the reads into unique sequences, merging closely related sequences to remove PCR and sequencing errors. V, D and J gene segments were assigned by aligning CDR3 sequences to IMGT reference sequences. For a sequence to be retained, a match of at least six nucleotides to both a V gene segment and a J gene segment was required. Rearrangements were classified as productive when the CDR3 lacked stop codons and remained in frame with V and J, and all other rearrangements were classified as non-productive. Following IMGT convention, CDR3 was defined as the stretch from the second conserved V-encoded cysteine up to the conserved J-encoded phenylalanine. Sequences without an unambiguous match to a single V gene segment were excluded from the earlier analysis of approximately 600 of the donors. An earlier analysis of approximately 590 of the donors classified V segments as functional when productive rearrangements were above 56.7% and as segregating when the standard deviation between donors was above 5%. A statistical classification framework was built to diagnose cytomegalovirus status from the catalog of TCR beta chain sequences. V and J gene assignment, in a later analysis, came from comparing TCR nucleotide sequences with IMGT/GENE-DB human TR gene sequences. In a later analysis, CDR3 sequences and most-parsimonious VDJ recombination scenarios were assigned using the TCRdist pipeline. In a later analysis, each TCR beta chain was defined by its CDR3 amino acid sequence together with its V-gene family, and reads lacking a unique V-gene family were excluded. A later analysis removed 500 to 650 highly shared, low-generation-probability nucleotide sequences to deal with suspected cross-contamination and a sequencing artifact. For each public chain, a later analysis derived a clonal expansion index from normalized ranks of inferred template counts within each repertoire. In a later analysis, generation probabilities were computed with a VDJ recombination model fitted to out-of-frame rearrangements, and the resulting probabilities were checked against IGoR. In a later analysis, hypergeometric tests were used to score TCR-TCR, TCR-HLA and TCR-CMV co-occurrence, with a repertoire-size bias correction applied to TCR pairs. To estimate false discovery rates, a later analysis permuted the HLA or CMV assignments 20 times. In a later analysis, co-occurring TCRs were grouped using DBSCAN, with TCRdist sequence similarity added in when clustering inside HLA-allele-positive subsets. For co-occurrence clustering, repertoires with fewer than 30,000 or more than 120,000 public chains were excluded, along with several repertoires with anomalous nucleotide sharing. The clones in this table, taken by TCRdb from immuneACCESS, are in-frame only. Not every clone is retained; where verified, under half of the shortfall comes from an unresolved V gene, and the cause of the rest is unknown. V, J and clone size derive from that table, while D and trimming were established from the DNA sequence. A total of about 180,000 clones appear in this sample, around 80% of them only once. Less than 1.5% of the sample lies in the top ten.

Overall results and qualifications from the work: In a later analysis, most CMV-associated TCR beta chains were found to appear HLA-restricted, with HLA associations seemingly driven largely by CMV exposure. In the study, approximately 160 TCR beta chains were listed as associated with cytomegalovirus. According to a later analysis, parvovirus B19, influenza, CMV and Epstein-Barr virus appeared linked to several top co-occurrence clusters. In a later genetic analysis, a missense DCLRE1C variant was associated with V-gene and J-gene trimming of TCR beta chains, and the association was replicated in an independent cohort. The 87-base-pair reads could not distinguish some IMGT-functional V segments, including TRBV6-2 and TRBV6-3, so those segments were excluded. The sequencing pipeline was judged likely to have produced a cluster of highly shared sequence variants as a technical artifact. When HLA alleles, especially DR and DQ, strongly co-occurred, TCR associations were difficult to assign to individual alleles. The cohort was sequenced for TCR beta chains only, and without alpha or paired-chain data the features that could be detected were limited. CMV serostatus was the only immune exposure information available for the cohort. A further reported finding was that TCR beta sequences accurately predicted the HLA-A and HLA-B alleles for most subjects in the first cohort. Linkage disequilibrium might explain the correlated functional status among segregating V segments, but an unknown experimental factor could not be excluded. In a later analysis, HLA-associated TCR beta chains showed more clonal expansion and lower generation probabilities than non-associated chains that were equally common. An earlier analysis of approximately 540 of the donors showed that most TCR beta V segments appeared in productive rearrangements either about 87% or about 30% of the time, which broadly matched IMGT annotations. Cytomegalovirus status was reported to be diagnosed by the classifier with high specificity and sensitivity in both the original and validation cohorts. The authors suggested that the approach could potentially be extended to other disease states and immunological phenotypes. Because counts were too low, 15 to 20 rarely observed V segments, including chromosome 9 orphons, were excluded from the earlier analysis of around 590 of the donors. In vitro tests confirmed that three of the cytomegalovirus-associated TCR beta chains recognize cytomegalovirus antigens. Roughly uniform sequencing depth across donors was assumed in presence/absence analyses, although this assumption may not hold. In a later analysis, TCR association rates were found to vary across HLA loci, with the most associated TCRs seen for DRB1 alleles and the fewest for HLA-C alleles. According to a later genetic analysis, donors in an Asian-associated ancestry cluster had fewer N-insertions in productive TCRs than the approximately 700-donor mean. In a later analysis, some 17,000 TCR beta sequences were associated with specific HLA alleles at a false discovery rate of 0.05. Most TCR sequences were observed very rarely across donors, whereas some public TCRs were present in many individuals. Because HLA typing was missing for some donors at each locus, association tests included only the typed subset.

In its sample, this clone was seen a few times. The clone's antigen remains unknown. Per-base quality was not reported, and no clone a single base away is much larger than it. The CDR3 goes from the cysteine to the phenylalanine over 14 residues. Only the CDR3 DNA is retained, 42 bases long and in frame from the first base. Trimming at the junction amounts to 4 bases on V and 6 bases on J, and the germline ends lie 11 bases apart. CDR1 and CDR2, per the germline V gene, are SGHRS and YFSETQ. In total, 600 or so healthy bone marrow donors made up the cohort. Cohort members were all nominally healthy when sampled, although unrecorded immune exposures were likely present. The donor was CMV seronegative and belonged to the group of over 350 seronegative cohort members. A peripheral blood sample was collected from each donor, and TCR beta sequencing was performed on peripheral blood mononuclear cells. The Qiagen DNeasy Blood Extraction Kit was used to extract genomic DNA from the blood cell samples.

The sequenced sample was PBMCs. The chain is assembled from TRBV5-1 and TRBJ1-6; the D gene is not confidently resolved. The receptor was isolated from a man aged 18 to 35 in good health and CMV-seronegative. The DNA sequence is as follows: TGCGCCAGCAGCCATTCCGGCGGTAATTCACCCCTCCACTTT. This yields the protein CASSHSGGNSPLHF.